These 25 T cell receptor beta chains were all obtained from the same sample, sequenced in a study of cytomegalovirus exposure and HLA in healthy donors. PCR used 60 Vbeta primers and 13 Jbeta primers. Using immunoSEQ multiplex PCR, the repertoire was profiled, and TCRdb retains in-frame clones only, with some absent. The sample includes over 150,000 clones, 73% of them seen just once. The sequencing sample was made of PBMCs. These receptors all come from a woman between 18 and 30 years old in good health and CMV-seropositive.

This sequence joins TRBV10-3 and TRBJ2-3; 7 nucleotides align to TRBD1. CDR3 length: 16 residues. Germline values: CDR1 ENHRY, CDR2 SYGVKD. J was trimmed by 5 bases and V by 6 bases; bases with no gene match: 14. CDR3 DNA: TGTGCCATCAGCTTGACAGGGCGTGATCCTCTAGATACGCAGTATTTT. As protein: CAISLTGRDPLDTQYF.

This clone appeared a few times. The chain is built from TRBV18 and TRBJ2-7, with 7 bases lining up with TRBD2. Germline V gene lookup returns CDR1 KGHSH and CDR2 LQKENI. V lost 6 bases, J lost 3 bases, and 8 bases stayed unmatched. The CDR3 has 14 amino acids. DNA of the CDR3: TGTGCCAGCTCTCCTGGGGGGGGTCTCTACGAGCAGTACTTC. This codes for CASSPGGGLYEQYF.

This CDR3 is CASSLVATDYEQYF. The CDR3 DNA is TGTGCCAGCAGCTTAGTGGCGACAGACTACGAGCAGTACTTC. The chain carries TRBV7-9 and TRBJ2-7; D is perhaps TRBD1 (5 bases). In germline, CDR1 is SEHNR, CDR2 FQNEAQ (reference sequence). V was clipped by 1 base and J by 3 bases, with 10 bases between them. The CDR3 is 14 amino acids.

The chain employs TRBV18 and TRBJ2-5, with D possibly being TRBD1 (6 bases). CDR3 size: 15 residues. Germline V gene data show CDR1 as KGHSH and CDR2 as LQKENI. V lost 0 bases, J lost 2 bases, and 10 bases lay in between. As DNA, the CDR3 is TGTGCCAGCTCACCACCCCGACAGGCACAAGAGACCCAGTACTTC. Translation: CASSPPRQAQETQYF.

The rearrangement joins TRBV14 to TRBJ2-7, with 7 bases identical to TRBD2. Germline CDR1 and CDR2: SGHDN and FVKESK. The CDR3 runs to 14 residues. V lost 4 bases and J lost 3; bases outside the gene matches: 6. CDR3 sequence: CASSRRAGVYEQYF. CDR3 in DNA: TGTGCCAGCAGCCGGAGGGCGGGGGTCTACGAGCAGTACTTC.

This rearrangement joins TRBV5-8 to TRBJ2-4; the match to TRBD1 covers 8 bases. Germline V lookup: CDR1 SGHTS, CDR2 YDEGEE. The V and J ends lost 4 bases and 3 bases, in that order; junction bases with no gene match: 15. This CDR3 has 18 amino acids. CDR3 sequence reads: CASSPRGQGLRVKNIQYF. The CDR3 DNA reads TGTGCCAGCAGCCCTAGAGGACAGGGCCTCCGGGTCAAAAACATTCAGTACTTC.

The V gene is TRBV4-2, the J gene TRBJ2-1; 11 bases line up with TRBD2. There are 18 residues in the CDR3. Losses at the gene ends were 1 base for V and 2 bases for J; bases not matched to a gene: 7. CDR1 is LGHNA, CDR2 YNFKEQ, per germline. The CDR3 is CASSQGTTSGDPYNEQFF. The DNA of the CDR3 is TGTGCCAGCAGCCAAGGAACGACTAGCGGGGACCCCTACAATGAGCAGTTCTTC.

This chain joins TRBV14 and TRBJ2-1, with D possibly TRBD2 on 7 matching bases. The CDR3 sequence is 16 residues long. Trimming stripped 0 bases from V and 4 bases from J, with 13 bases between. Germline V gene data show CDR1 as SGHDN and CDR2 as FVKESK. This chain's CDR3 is CASSQEDGGPYNEQFF. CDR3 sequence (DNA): TGTGCCAGCAGCCAAGAAGACGGGGGGCCTTACAATGAGCAGTTCTTC.

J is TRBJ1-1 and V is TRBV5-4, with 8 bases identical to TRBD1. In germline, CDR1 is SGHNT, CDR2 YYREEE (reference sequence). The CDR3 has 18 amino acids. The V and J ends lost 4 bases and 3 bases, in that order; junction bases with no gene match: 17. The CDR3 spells CASSTKDRVYQGDTEAFF. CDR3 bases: TGTGCCAGCAGCACCAAGGACAGGGTGTATCAAGGAGACACTGAAGCTTTCTTT.

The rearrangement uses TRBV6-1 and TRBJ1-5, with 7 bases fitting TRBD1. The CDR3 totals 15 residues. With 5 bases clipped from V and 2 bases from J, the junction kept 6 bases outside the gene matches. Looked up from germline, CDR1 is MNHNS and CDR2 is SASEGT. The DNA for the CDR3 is TGTGCCAGCAGTCTATCGACAGGGCGCAATCAGCCCCAGCATTTT. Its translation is CASSLSTGRNQPQHF.

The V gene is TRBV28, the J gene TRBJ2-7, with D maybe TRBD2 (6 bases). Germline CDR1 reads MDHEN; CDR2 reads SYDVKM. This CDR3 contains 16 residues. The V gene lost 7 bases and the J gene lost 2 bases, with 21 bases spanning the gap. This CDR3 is CASTTVGRGMAYEQYF. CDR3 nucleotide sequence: TGTGCCAGCACCACAGTCGGCCGGGGGATGGCCTACGAGCAGTACTTC.

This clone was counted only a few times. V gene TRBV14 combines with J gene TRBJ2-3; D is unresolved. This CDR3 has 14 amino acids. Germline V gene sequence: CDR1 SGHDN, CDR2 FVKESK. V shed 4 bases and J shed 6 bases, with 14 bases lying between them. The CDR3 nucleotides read TGTGCCAGCAGCCCCCCTTCTAGGTGGGATACGCAGTATTTT. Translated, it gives CASSPPSRWDTQYF. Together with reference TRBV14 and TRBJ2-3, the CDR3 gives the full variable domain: EAGVTQFPSHSVIEKGQTVTLRCDPISGHDNLYWYRRVMGKEIKFLLHFVKESKQDESGMPNNRFLAERTGGTYSTLKVQPAELEDSGVYFCASSPPSRWDTQYFGPGTRLTVL.

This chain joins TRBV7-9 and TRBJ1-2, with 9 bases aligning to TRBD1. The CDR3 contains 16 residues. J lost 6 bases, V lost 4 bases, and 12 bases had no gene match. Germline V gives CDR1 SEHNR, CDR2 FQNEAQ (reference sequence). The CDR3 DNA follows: TGTGCCAGCAGCTCAAGGGACAGGGAAAAGGAGGATGGCTACACCTTC. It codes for CASSSRDREKEDGYTF. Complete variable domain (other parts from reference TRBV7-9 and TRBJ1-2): DTGVSQNPRHKITKRGQNVTFRCDPISEHNRLYWYRQTLGQGPEFLTYFQNEAQLEKSRLLSDRFSAERPKGSFSTLEIQRTEQGDSAMYLCASSSRDREKEDGYTFGSGTRLTVV.

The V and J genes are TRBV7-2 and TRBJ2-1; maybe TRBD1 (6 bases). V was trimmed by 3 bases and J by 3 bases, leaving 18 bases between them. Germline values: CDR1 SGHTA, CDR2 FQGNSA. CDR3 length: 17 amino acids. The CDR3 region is CASSFRQAFFGYNEQFF. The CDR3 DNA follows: TGTGCCAGCAGCTTCCGACAGGCTTTTTTCGGCTACAATGAGCAGTTCTTC. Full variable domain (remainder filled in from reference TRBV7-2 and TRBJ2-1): GAGVSQSPSNKVTEKGKDVELRCDPISGHTALYWYRQSLGQGLEFLIYFQGNSAPDKSGLPSDRFSAERTGGSVSTLTIQRTQQEDSAVYLCASSFRQAFFGYNEQFFGPGTRLTVL.

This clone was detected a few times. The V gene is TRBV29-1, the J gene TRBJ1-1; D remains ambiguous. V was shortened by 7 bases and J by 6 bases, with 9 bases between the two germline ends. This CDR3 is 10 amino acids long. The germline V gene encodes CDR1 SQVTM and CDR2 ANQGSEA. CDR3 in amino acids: CSASRSEAFF. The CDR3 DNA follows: TGCAGCGCGTCTAGGTCTGAAGCTTTCTTT.

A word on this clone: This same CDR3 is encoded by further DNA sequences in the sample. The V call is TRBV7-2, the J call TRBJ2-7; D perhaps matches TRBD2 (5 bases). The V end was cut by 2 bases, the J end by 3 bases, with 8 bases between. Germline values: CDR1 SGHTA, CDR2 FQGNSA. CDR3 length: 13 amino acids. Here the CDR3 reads CASSLSRDYEQYF. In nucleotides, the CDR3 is TGTGCCAGCAGCTTAAGCCGGGACTACGAGCAGTACTTC. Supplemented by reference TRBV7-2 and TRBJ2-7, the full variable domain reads GAGVSQSPSNKVTEKGKDVELRCDPISGHTALYWYRQSLGQGLEFLIYFQGNSAPDKSGLPSDRFSAERTGGSVSTLTIQRTQQEDSAVYLCASSLSRDYEQYFGPGTRLTVT.

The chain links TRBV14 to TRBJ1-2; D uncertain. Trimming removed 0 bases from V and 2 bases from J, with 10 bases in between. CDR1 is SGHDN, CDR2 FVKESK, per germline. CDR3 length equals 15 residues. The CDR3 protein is CASSQDLSGNYGYTF. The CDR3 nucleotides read TGTGCCAGCAGCCAAGATCTTTCGGGGAACTATGGCTACACCTTC.

The CDR3 protein is CASSDRTRGNTGELFF. In DNA, the CDR3 is TGCGCCAGCAGCGATCGAACGCGGGGGAACACCGGGGAGCTGTTTTTT. The gene calls are TRBV5-1 and TRBJ2-2, with TRBD2 as a possible D gene (6 bases). CDR3 length: 16 residues. CDR1 is SGHRS and CDR2 is YFSETQ in the germline V gene. V was clipped by 4 bases and J by 1 base, with 14 bases between them.

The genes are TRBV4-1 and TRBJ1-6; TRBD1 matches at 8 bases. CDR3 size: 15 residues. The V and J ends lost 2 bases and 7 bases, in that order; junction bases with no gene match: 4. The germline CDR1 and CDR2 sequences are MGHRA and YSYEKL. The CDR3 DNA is TGCGCCAGCAGCCAACTGGACAGGGACAATTCACCCCTCCACTTT. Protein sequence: CASSQLDRDNSPLHF.

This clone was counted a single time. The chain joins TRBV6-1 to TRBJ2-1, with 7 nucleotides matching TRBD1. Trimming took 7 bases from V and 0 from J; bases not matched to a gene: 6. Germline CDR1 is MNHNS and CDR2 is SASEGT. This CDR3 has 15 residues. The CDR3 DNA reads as TGTGCCAGCATCTCTGACAGGGCCTCCTACAATGAGCAGTTCTTC. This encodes CASISDRASYNEQFF.

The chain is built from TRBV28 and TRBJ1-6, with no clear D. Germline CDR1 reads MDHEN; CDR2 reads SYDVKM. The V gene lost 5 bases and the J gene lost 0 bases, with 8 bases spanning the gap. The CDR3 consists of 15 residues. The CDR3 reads CASSHDISYNSPLHF. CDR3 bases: TGTGCCAGCAGTCACGACATCTCCTATAATTCACCCCTCCACTTT.

DNA for the CDR3: TGTGCCAGCAGCGGAGGGGGACAGAGTTACAATGAGCAGTTCTTC. It translates to CASSGGGQSYNEQFF. The chain carries TRBV9 and TRBJ2-1; 7 bases are shared with TRBD1. The junction had 7 bases not matched to a gene; V was cut back by 3 bases and J by 4 bases. Germline values: CDR1 SGDLS, CDR2 YYNGEE. CDR3 size: 15 residues.

This CDR3 is CASRQFGEQYF. The CDR3, as DNA: TGTGCCAGCAGACAGTTTGGCGAGCAGTACTTC. The rearrangement links TRBV27 to TRBJ2-7; D is undetermined. V lost 6 bases to trimming and J lost 6 bases, with 9 bases between them. Germline V gene data show CDR1 as MNHEY and CDR2 as SMNVEV (reference sequence). CDR3 length: 11 residues.

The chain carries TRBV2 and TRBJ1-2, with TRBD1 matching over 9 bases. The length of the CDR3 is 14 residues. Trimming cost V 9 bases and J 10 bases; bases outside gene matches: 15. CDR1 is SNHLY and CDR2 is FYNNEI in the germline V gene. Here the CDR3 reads CARNGDRVGKDYTF. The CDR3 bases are TGTGCCAGAAACGGGGACAGGGTGGGAAAGGACTACACCTTC.

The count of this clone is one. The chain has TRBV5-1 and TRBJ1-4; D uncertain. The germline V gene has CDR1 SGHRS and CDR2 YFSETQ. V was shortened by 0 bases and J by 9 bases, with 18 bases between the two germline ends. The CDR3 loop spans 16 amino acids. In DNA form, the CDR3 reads TGCGCCAGCAGCTTGGCCAGCGAGATATCGCAGAAAAAACTGTTTTTT. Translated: CASSLASEISQKKLFF.